The rows below give T cell receptor beta chains drawn from one sample of a study of relationships among human T cell subsets. TCRdb reanalysed the multiplex PCR reads using MiXCR and keeps one entry per CDR3 protein. The table includes roughly 5,400 distinct CDR3 sequences, 50% to 65% detected once. Sequenced input: CD8+ T cells sorted from blood. These TCRs come from a man in his forties in good health. Both conserved end residues are part of each CDR3. A D gene is named only where the DNA matches it firmly. The size entry is marked missing in some rows and otherwise reads once, few, many or a size class.

TRBD2	TRBV12-3/TRBV12-4	TRBJ2-3	-	CASTRWAGADTQYF	TGTGCCAGCACCCGCTGGGCGGGAGCCGATACGCAGTATTTT
-	TRBV14	TRBJ2-3	-	CASSQTAHPAQYF	TGTGCCAGCAGCCAAACAGCACACCCCGCGCAGTATTTT
TRBD2	TRBV7-9	TRBJ2-4	-	CASSFNLAGGSKNIQYF	TGTGCCAGCAGCTTCAACCTAGCGGGAGGGTCCAAAAACATTCAGTACTTC
-	TRBV27	TRBJ2-1	few	CASSMSSYNEQFF	TGTGCCAGCTCTATGAGCTCCTACAATGAGCAGTTCTTC
-	TRBV11-2	TRBJ2-6	hyperexpanded	CASSFGQGPNPGANVLTF	TGTGCCAGCAGCTTTGGGCAGGGGCCCAATCCAGGGGCCAACGTCCTGACTTTC
TRBD1	TRBV6-5	TRBJ1-6	-	CASSLTGGYNSPLHF	TGTGCCAGCAGTTTGACAGGGGGCTATAATTCACCCCTCCACTTT
TRBD2	TRBV4-2	TRBJ2-7	-	CASREGTSDEQYF	TGTGCCAGCAGGGAGGGGACTAGTGACGAGCAGTACTTC
-	TRBV6-5	TRBJ2-7	-	CASTLGGGGGEQYF	TGTGCCAGTACCCTGGGGGGCGGAGGTGGCGAGCAGTACTTC
-	TRBV28	TRBJ2-7	few	CASSPSTASYEQYF	TGTGCCAGCAGTCCGTCGACAGCCTCCTACGAGCAGTACTTC
TRBD1	TRBV12-3/TRBV12-4	TRBJ2-1	-	CASSSRDRFYNEQFF	TGTGCCAGCAGCTCCCGGGACAGGTTCTACAATGAGCAGTTCTTC
-	TRBV11-2	TRBJ2-5	-	CASSLFPSALETQYF	TGTGCCAGCAGCTTATTCCCTAGCGCCCTAGAGACCCAGTACTTC
-	TRBV21-1	TRBJ2-3	-	CASSKAVRDNTDTQYF	TGTGCCAGCAGCAAAGCGGTTAGGGATAATACAGATACGCAGTATTTT
TRBD2	TRBV28	TRBJ2-7	-	CASRRLAGHEQYF	TGTGCCAGCAGACGCCTAGCGGGGCACGAGCAGTACTTC
TRBD1	TRBV27	TRBJ1-5	few	CASSEARQGAGQPQHF	TGCGCCAGCAGTGAGGCCCGACAGGGGGCTGGGCAGCCCCAGCATTTT
-	TRBV28	TRBJ2-6	-	CASSVGWAGANVLTF	TGTGCCAGCAGCGTGGGGTGGGCTGGGGCCAACGTCCTGACTTTC